The T cell receptor beta chain under discussion was sequenced for a study of blood T cell repertoires in COVID-19. In the original workflow: The assay estimated nucleated cells by amplifying reference gene primers. Some clones are missing from TCRdb's copy, which holds only in-frame ones; the method was immunoSEQ multiplex PCR. V and J calls and clone size are as listed in that table; D and trimming were resolved from the DNA. The sample records approximately 260,000 clones, over 70% being singletons. CDR3 length: 15 residues. Trimming removed 5 bases at V and 9 bases at J, with 17 bases between. Germline V gene sequence: CDR1 KGHSH, CDR2 LQKENI.

This sequence originates from a human donor in a cohort sampled during active COVID-19. Specimen: peripheral blood. The chain links TRBV18 to TRBJ1-6; D unresolved. CDR3 in amino acids: CASSFVEAPLSPLHF. The CDR3 DNA reads as TGTGCCAGCTCATTCGTGGAGGCGCCCCTTTCACCCCTCCACTTT.